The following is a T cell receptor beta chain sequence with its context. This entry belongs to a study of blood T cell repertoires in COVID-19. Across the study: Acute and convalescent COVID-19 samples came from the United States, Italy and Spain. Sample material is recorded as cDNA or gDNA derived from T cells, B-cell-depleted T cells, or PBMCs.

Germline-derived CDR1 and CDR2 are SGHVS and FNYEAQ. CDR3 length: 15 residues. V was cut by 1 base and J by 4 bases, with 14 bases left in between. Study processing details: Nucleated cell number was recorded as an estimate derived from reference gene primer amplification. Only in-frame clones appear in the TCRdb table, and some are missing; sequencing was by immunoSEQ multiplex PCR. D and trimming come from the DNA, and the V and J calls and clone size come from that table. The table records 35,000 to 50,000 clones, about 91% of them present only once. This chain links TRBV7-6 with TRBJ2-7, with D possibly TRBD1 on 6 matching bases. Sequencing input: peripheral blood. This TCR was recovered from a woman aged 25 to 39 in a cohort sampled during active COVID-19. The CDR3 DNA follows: TGTGCCAGCAGCTTAGACAGACAGGTCGGTTACGAGCAGTACTTC. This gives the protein CASSLDRQVGYEQYF.